These T cell receptor beta chains were read from a single sample in a study of OX40 agonist ivuxolimab in advanced cancers. TCRdb's copy holds only in-frame clones and misses some; the assay was immunoSEQ multiplex PCR. The sample shows approximately 71,000 clones, around 84% of them seen only once. The sequenced sample was CD4+ or CD8+ T cells sorted from blood, obtained in a trial of the OX40 agonist ivuxolimab. These receptors originate from an adult with an advanced solid tumor such as melanoma, head and neck, liver or kidney cancer. The CDR3 runs from the conserved cysteine through the conserved F or W. A D gene is named only where the DNA matches it firmly. A row's size may be missing; if present it is once, few, many or a size class.

CDR3: CASSIDTGTGGSYEQYF
DNA: TGTGCCAGTAGTATAGACACCGGGACAGGCGGTTCCTACGAGCAGTACTTC
D: TRBD1
V: TRBV19
size: -
J: TRBJ2-7

CDR3: CASSQSGLANSLTQYF
DNA: TGCGCCAGCAGCCAATCGGGACTAGCGAATTCCCTTACGCAGTATTTT
D: TRBD2
V: TRBV4-1
size: few
J: TRBJ2-3

CDR3: CASSLFRQGATYEQYF
DNA: TGTGCCAGCAGTCTCTTCCGACAGGGGGCCACCTACGAGCAGTACTTC
D: TRBD1
V: TRBV27
size: -
J: TRBJ2-7

CDR3: CASKGVWGDNQPQHF
DNA: TGTGCCAGCAAGGGTGTTTGGGGCGACAATCAGCCCCAGCATTTT
D: -
V: TRBV27
size: -
J: TRBJ1-5

CDR3: CASRPLSVGQGAGGYTF
DNA: TGTGCCAGCAGACCGCTGTCCGTGGGACAGGGGGCGGGGGGCTACACCTTC
D: TRBD1
V: TRBV7-3
size: -
J: TRBJ1-2

CDR3: CASSPPSKGPQNTGELFF
DNA: TGTGCCAGCTCACCACCTTCTAAGGGACCCCAGAACACCGGGGAGCTGTTTTTT
D: -
V: TRBV18
size: -
J: TRBJ2-2

CDR3: CASSPESWREKQYF
DNA: TGTGCCAGCTCACCTGAGTCATGGCGGGAAAAGCAGTACTTC
D: -
V: TRBV18
size: -
J: TRBJ2-7

CDR3: CATQPRQEAKNIQYF
DNA: TGTGCCACCCAGCCAAGACAGGAGGCCAAAAACATTCAGTACTTC
D: -
V: TRBV10-3
size: -
J: TRBJ2-4

CDR3: CASSLARRSYEQYF
DNA: TGTGCCAGCAGCTTAGCGAGGCGGTCCTACGAGCAGTACTTC
D: -
V: TRBV11-2
size: -
J: TRBJ2-7

CDR3: CASSLDRVYGYTF
DNA: TGTGCCAGCAGCTTAGACAGGGTATATGGCTACACCTTC
D: -
V: TRBV7-8
size: -
J: TRBJ1-2

CDR3: CASGMTRNNEQFF
DNA: TGTGCCAGCGGAATGACTAGAAACAATGAGCAGTTCTTC
D: -
V: TRBV27
size: -
J: TRBJ2-1